One TCR beta chain is described in this entry. Its antigen remains unidentified. Measured with immunoSEQ multiplex PCR; TCRdb has only the in-frame clones, and not every one. The data contain some 2.1 million clones, 90% to 95% of them seen just once; the ten biggest clones take up more than 0.1%. A CD45RA-negative memory subset and a CD45RA+ naive subset were separated from the CD4+ cells. This record belongs to a study of shared clonotypes between healthy human individuals. The overall study: Donors were a couple of women and a few men aged 18 to 49.

CDR1 SGHNT and CDR2 YYREEE come from the germline V gene (reference sequence). V was clipped by 4 bases and J by 5 bases; unmatched bases: 6. CDR3 length: 15 residues. Study-wide results and limits: When compared with the clonotypes that were shared by all four sorted-subset donors, the non-shared clonotypes turned out to have lower generation probabilities. Clonotype sharing across donors was expected to vary with sequencing depth.

The gene calls are TRBV5-4 and TRBJ2-5, with TRBD1 matching over 12 bases. The origin of this receptor is a young man in good health. Source material: naive CD4+ T cells sorted from blood. Subset given: CD45RA+ positively selected. CDR3 region: CASSRGQGAQETQYF. The CDR3 DNA sequence: TGTGCCAGCAGCCGGGGACAGGGGGCGCAGGAGACCCAGTACTTC.